The T cell receptor (beta chain) described here comes from a study of shared clonotypes between healthy human individuals. Study-wide points: The authors sampled blood alone, and tissue repertoires likely differ.

This table comes from immunoSEQ multiplex PCR, and its TCRdb copy is limited to in-frame clones, with some not included. The sample consists of roughly 1,600,000 clones, approximately 98.5% of them appearing once. In germline, CDR1 is SNHLY, CDR2 FYNNEI. The J segment lost 6 bases and the V segment lost 6 bases, leaving 1 base of the junction unmatched. The CDR3 has 12 amino acids. Details on this clone: Its antigen is unidentified.

This TCR derives from a man aged 25 to 40 in good health. Sequences were obtained from naive CD4+ T cells sorted from blood. Subset noted: CD45RA+ positively selected. The chain uses TRBV2 and TRBJ2-7, with TRBD2 matching over 11 bases. CDR3 loop: CASSLAGGEQYF. The CDR3 coding sequence is TGTGCCAGCAGCCTAGCGGGAGGCGAGCAGTACTTC. The whole variable domain, filled in from reference TRBV2 and TRBJ2-7, reads EPEVTQTPSHQVTQMGQEVILRCVPISNHLYFYWYRQILGQKVEFLVSFYNNEISEKSEIFDDQFSVERPDGSNFTLKIRSTKLEDSAMYFCASSLAGGEQYFGPGTRLTVT.